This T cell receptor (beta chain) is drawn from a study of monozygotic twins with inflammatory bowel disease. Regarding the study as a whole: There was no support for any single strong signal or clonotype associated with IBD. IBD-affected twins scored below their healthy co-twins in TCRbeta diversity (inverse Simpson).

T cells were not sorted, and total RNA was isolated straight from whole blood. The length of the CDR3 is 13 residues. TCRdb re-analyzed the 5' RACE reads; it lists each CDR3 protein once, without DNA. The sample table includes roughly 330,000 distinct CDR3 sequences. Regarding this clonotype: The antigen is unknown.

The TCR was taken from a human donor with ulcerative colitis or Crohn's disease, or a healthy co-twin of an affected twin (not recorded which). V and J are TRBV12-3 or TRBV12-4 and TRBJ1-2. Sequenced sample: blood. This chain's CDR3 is CASSFRADYGYTF.